This record covers a single T cell receptor beta chain. Its target is unknown. The sample is drawn from a study of identical twins. V was shortened by 7 bases and J by 3 bases, with 13 bases between the two germline ends. The V gene's germline CDR1 is KGHDR and CDR2 SFDVKD. This CDR3 has 14 residues. Each CDR3 protein is one row after TCRdb ran MiXCR on the 5' RACE reads. The sample yields 510,000 or so distinct CDR3 sequences, roughly 15% seen once. Broader study findings: Alpha sequences out of frame and shared by twins had excess low generation probability.

Another study also made use of these data, one on yellow fever vaccine responses in identical twins. As reported in that work: Twins reportedly showed a vaccine T cell response that seemed partly convergent and partly personalized.

The TCR originated in a woman aged 18-29 years in good health. Sequenced: CD4+ T cells sorted from blood. The chain has TRBV24-1 and TRBJ2-3, with D possibly TRBD2 on 6 matching bases. The CDR3 region is CATRGLNLTDTQYF. Here the CDR3 DNA reads TGTGCCACCAGGGGACTTAATTTAACAGATACGCAGTATTTT.